Listed here are 8 T cell receptor beta chains from one sample, sequenced in a study of CD8 T cells in ankylosing spondylitis. The antigens for these receptors are not known. Whole-study findings and limits: Among TCR beta sequences, a motif of roughly 8 highly homologous variants appeared characteristic of ankylosing spondylitis blood.

TCRdb reprocessed the 5' RACE reads with MiXCR, giving one entry per CDR3 protein. The sample yields 350,000 to 450,000 distinct CDR3 sequences, 25% to 30% seen once. The sample consisted of blood, either unsorted or a sorted T cell fraction (not recorded which). These receptors were taken from a male donor with ankylosing spondylitis.

This sequence joins TRBV7-8 and TRBJ2-7; D remains unclear. The CDR3 is 15 residues long. Between the trimmed V and J ends, which lost 1 base and 5 bases, there was a span of 15 bases. CDR1 is SGHVS and CDR2 is FQNEAQ in the germline V gene. CDR3 nucleotide sequence: TGTGCCAGCAGCTTAGGAGGTGTGGGCCCTCACGAGCAGTACGTC. This codes for CASSLGGVGPHEQYV.

The rearrangement links TRBV7-9 to TRBJ1-1; 10 nucleotides match TRBD1. The CDR3 covers 15 residues. Germline loops: CDR1 SEHNR, CDR2 FQNEAQ (reference sequence). V trimming: 1 base; J trimming: 3 bases; junction bases outside the gene matches: 2. CDR3 in amino acids: CASSLGQGADTEAFF. CDR3 nucleotides: TGTGCCAGCAGCTTAGGACAGGGGGCGGACACTGAAGCTTTCTTT.

There are a few counts of this clonotype. The rearrangement joins TRBV5-1 to TRBJ2-3; the D is unclear. The CDR3 runs 15 residues. The germline V gene has CDR1 SGHRS and CDR2 YFSETQ. The ends were cut back, 6 bases at V and 2 bases at J, with 16 bases in the middle. CDR3 DNA sequence: TGCGCCAGCACCCCCGACTCCACCCCCACAGATACGCAGTATTTT. It is translated as CASTPDSTPTDTQYF.

This chain uses TRBV27 with TRBJ1-2; no clear D. Between the trimmed V and J ends, which lost 3 bases and 8 bases, there was a span of 16 bases. The CDR3 is made up of 14 amino acids. Looked up from germline, CDR1 is MNHEY and CDR2 is SMNVEV (reference sequence). For the CDR3, the DNA is TGTGCCAGCAGTTTCCACAGCCTGATGGGAGGCTACACCTTC. This codes for CASSFHSLMGGYTF.

Many counts were recorded for this clonotype. The chain couples TRBV24-1 to TRBJ2-2, with 9 bases matching TRBD1. The CDR3 contains 16 residues. V was pared by 5 bases and J by 4 bases, with 7 bases of the junction left unmatched. Germline lookup yields CDR1 KGHDR and CDR2 SFDVKD. The CDR3 DNA is TGTGCCACCAGTGTAACCGGGACAGGGTCCACCGGGGAGCTGTTTTTT. Its translation is CATSVTGTGSTGELFF.

The V and J genes are TRBV20-1 and TRBJ2-3, with 7 bases that match TRBD2. The J segment lost 1 base and the V segment lost 3 bases, leaving 4 bases of the junction unmatched. CDR3 length: 14 residues. CDR1 is DFQATT, CDR2 SNEGSKA, per germline (reference sequence). DNA for the CDR3: TGCAGTGCTAGTTCTAGCGGACGCACAGATACGCAGTATTTT. It codes for CSASSSGRTDTQYF.

At least ten counts were recorded for this clonotype. This chain joins TRBV5-1 and TRBJ2-3; 10 positions match TRBD2. The CDR3 consists of 16 residues. V trimming: 2 bases; J trimming: 0 bases; junction bases outside the gene matches: 3. Germline V gene data show CDR1 as SGHRS and CDR2 as YFSETQ. As DNA, the CDR3 is TGCGCCAGCAGCTTAGGGACTAGCGTAAGCACAGATACGCAGTATTTT. Amino acids: CASSLGTSVSTDTQYF.

The chain links TRBV28 to TRBJ2-2; no definite D call. The CDR3 is made up of 12 amino acids. CDR1 is MDHEN, CDR2 SYDVKM, per germline. Trimming stripped 4 bases from V and 4 bases from J, with 4 bases between. CDR3: CASSSVTGELFF. CDR3 bases: TGTGCCAGCAGTTCTGTCACCGGGGAGCTGTTTTTT.